Listed here are 7 T cell receptor beta chains from one sample, sequenced in a study of blood T cell repertoires in COVID-19 (dated by TCRdb to the early 2020s). Libraries were constructed by the immunoSEQ multiplex PCR assay. Imported from immuneACCESS, the table was reduced by TCRdb to in-frame sequences with V and J called. These copies leave out some clones; in studies compared against another copy, an unresolved V gene accounts for under half, and the cause of the remainder is not known. This sample is represented by hundreds of thousands of clones; roughly 90% of them were singletons. About 1.2% of the sample rests with the top ten. Material: peripheral blood. These receptors all stem from a man in his forties with acute or convalescent COVID-19.

This clone was observed once. The chain employs TRBV27 and TRBJ2-3; a weak D match, TRBD1 (5 bases). This CDR3 is built from 15 residues. CDR1 is MNHEY, CDR2 SMNVEV, per germline (reference sequence). V was shortened by 4 bases and J by 2 bases, with 13 bases between the two germline ends. The CDR3: CASSSPGQITDTQYF. CDR3 nucleotide sequence: TGTGCCAGCAGTTCGCCAGGGCAGATCACAGATACGCAGTATTTT.

The J gene is TRBJ1-1, the V gene TRBV28; tentatively, D is TRBD1 (6 bases). V lost 1 base to trimming and J lost 11 bases, with 17 bases between them. Germline-derived CDR1 and CDR2 are MDHEN and SYDVKM. This CDR3 spans 14 amino acids. The CDR3 loop is CASSLSIRGNSAFF. CDR3 nucleotides: TGTGCCAGCAGTTTATCAATAAGGGGGAACTCGGCTTTCTTT.

This chain links TRBV2 with TRBJ1-5, with 9 bases aligning to TRBD1. The V gene's germline CDR1 is SNHLY and CDR2 FYNNEI. The CDR3 runs to 19 residues. The ends lost 4 bases at V and 0 bases at J; junction bases unmatched: 13. CDR3 nucleotides: TGTGCCAGCAGTGTGGGGAACGGACAGGGGAGTTATAGCAATCAGCCCCAGCATTTT. Translation: CASSVGNGQGSYSNQPQHF.

This rearrangement joins TRBV7-9 to TRBJ1-1; 8 bases are shared with TRBD1. This CDR3 contains 14 residues. The germline V gene encodes CDR1 SEHNR and CDR2 FQNEAQ (reference sequence). The ends lost 7 bases at V and 7 bases at J; junction bases unmatched: 11. This CDR3 reads CASNPGQEWIEAFF. The CDR3 nucleotides read TGTGCCAGCAATCCGGGACAGGAATGGATTGAAGCTTTCTTT.

This clone has only one observation. Other DNA sequences within the sample encode an identical CDR3. V and J are TRBV9 and TRBJ2-3; no clear D gene. Germline V CDR1 and CDR2: SGDLS, YYNGEE. The germline V and J ends were trimmed by 0 bases and 0 bases, with 5 bases remaining between them. CDR3 length: 14 residues. The CDR3 loop reads CASSVGGSTDTQYF. As DNA, the CDR3 is TGTGCCAGCAGCGTAGGAGGAAGCACAGATACGCAGTATTTT.

This chain links TRBV11-2 with TRBJ2-7, with D tentatively TRBD2 (6 bases). Looked up from germline, CDR1 is SGHAT and CDR2 is FQNNGV. The CDR3 has 13 amino acids. V was cut by 6 bases and J by 2 bases, with 11 bases left in between. CDR3 DNA sequence: TGTGCCAGCAGTTCGGGACTGCCCTACGAGCAGTACTTC. It encodes CASSSGLPYEQYF.

This chain uses TRBV3-1 (or the pseudogene TRBV3-2) with TRBJ2-1; the match to TRBD2 covers 8 bases. The CDR3 runs to 15 residues. Trimming removed 1 base from V and 3 bases from J; junction bases left unmatched: 2. CDR1 is LGHDT and CDR2 is YNNKEL in the germline V gene (reference sequence). The CDR3 coding sequence is TGTGCCAGCAGCCAAGGGCGGGGGGACTACAATGAGCAGTTCTTC. Translating it yields CASSQGRGDYNEQFF.